Detailed here is one T cell receptor beta chain. Its antigen is not yet known. The sample holds no much larger clone one base away, and base qualities are not on file. TCRbeta CDR3 regions were amplified from genomic DNA by means of the immunoSEQ Assay, a bias-controlled multiplex PCR. Concerning the study's data processing: Nucleated cell counts per sample were estimated from amplification of reference gene primers within the assay. To quantify the absolute abundance of each unique TCRbeta CDR3 rearrangement, sequence reads were collapsed and filtered. Productive Simpson clonality was computed per sample as the square root of Simpson's diversity index over productive rearrangements. Sourced from immuneACCESS, this table was stored by TCRdb with only in-frame sequences that have V and J called. A share of the clones is absent; for the studies checked, an unresolved V gene accounts for under half, and the remainder has no known explanation. V and J calls and clone size come straight from that table; D and trimming were deduced from the DNA. The sample table lists 63,000 or so clones, roughly 82% of them with a count of one. The ten largest clones take up roughly 15% of the sample.

The germline V and J ends show losses of 2 bases and 0 bases respectively, and no gene match explains 4 bases of the junction. CDR1 and CDR2, looked up from the germline V gene (reference sequence), are GTSNPN and SVGIG. The CDR3 has 14 amino acids, counting the end cysteine and phenylalanine. Only CDR3 DNA is held: 42 bases, read in frame from base 1. Whole blood was collected in K2EDTA tubes by collaborating institutions according to the institutions' own protocols. For TCRbeta analysis, collaborators shipped samples as frozen whole blood, isolated PBMCs, or DNA extracted from either of those sample types. This entry is derived from a study of blood T cell repertoires in COVID-19 (dated by TCRdb to 2018 to 2020). For the wider study: Collaborator samples came from the United States, Italy and Spain and covered acute and convalescent phases of COVID-19. The material from the prospective study consisted of cDNA or gDNA derived from T cells, B-cell-depleted T cells, or PBMCs. Subjects who had been exposed to COVID-19, were actively infected with it, or had recovered from it provided the deeply sampled blood TCRbeta repertoires that made up the dataset. A freely available public database, intended as a resource for researchers studying the immune response to SARS-CoV-2, is where the repertoires were released. Samples were obtained from the ongoing ImmuneRACE study (first 160 participants) and from 1,254 subjects provided by 6 global collaborators. Sample metadata almost always included a de-identified subject ID, COVID-19 status, age in years and sex. Where HLA class I and class II types were available, the types were taken from metadata supplied by the sample provider, not from assay-based typing. The study at large found these results: How much clinical and demographic metadata was included differed by source and by participant, and the metadata was provided uncurated.

The rearranged chain carries TRBV30 and TRBJ2-7, and TRBD2 matches 7 of the central bases. This receptor was obtained from a man older than 75 with active COVID-19. Specimen: peripheral blood. The DNA reads as follows: TGTGCCTGGAGTCCTCGGACTAGCTCCTACGAGCAGTACTTC. Its translation is CAWSPRTSSYEQYF.